These T cell receptor beta chains were read from a single sample in a study of blood T cells in healthy people across ages. TCRdb itself ran the 5' RACE reads through MiXCR, one entry per CDR3 protein. The sample records hundreds of thousands of distinct CDR3 sequences, roughly 56% being singletons. Sequencing used blood. The receptor set was obtained from a middle-aged man in good health. The CDR3 runs from the conserved cysteine through the conserved F or W. A D gene is named only where the DNA matches it firmly. Some rows have no size entry. The others give once, few or many, or a class for an expanded clone.

J: TRBJ2-3
size: -
D: TRBD2
V: TRBV7-2
DNA: TGTGCCAGCAGCTTAGCGGTGGCGGGAGCGGATACGCAGTATTTT
CDR3: CASSLAVAGADTQYF

J: TRBJ2-7
size: -
D: -
V: TRBV10-3
DNA: TGTGCCATCAGTGGAACAGCTGGGGAAACCTACAATGAGCAGTACTTC
CDR3: CAISGTAGETYNEQYF

J: TRBJ2-5
size: -
D: TRBD2
V: TRBV28
DNA: TGTGCCAGCAGTCTAGCGGGGGGGCCGGAAGAGACCCAGTACTTC
CDR3: CASSLAGGPEETQYF

J: TRBJ2-3
size: many
D: -
V: TRBV9
DNA: TGTGCCAGCAGCGTCACCAATACGGGAGATACGCAGTATTTT
CDR3: CASSVTNTGDTQYF

J: TRBJ2-7
size: few
D: -
V: TRBV7-2
DNA: TGTGCCAGCAGCTTAAGGGTTTACGAGCAGTACTTC
CDR3: CASSLRVYEQYF

J: TRBJ1-2
size: -
D: -
V: TRBV20-1
DNA: TGCAGTGCTGTGGGTCCCCGGCGGGAGGATGGCTACACCTTC
CDR3: CSAVGPRREDGYTF

J: TRBJ2-1
size: -
D: -
V: TRBV3-1
DNA: TGTGCCAGCAGCCAACCCGATGGACTATCGAATGAGCAGTTCTTC
CDR3: CASSQPDGLSNEQFF

J: TRBJ1-1
size: -
D: -
V: TRBV6-1
DNA: TGTGCCAGCAGTGAGTACGCGTTGGGCACTGAAGCTTTCTTT
CDR3: CASSEYALGTEAFF

J: TRBJ2-2
size: -
D: TRBD2
V: TRBV6-5
DNA: TGTGCCAGCAGGGGAGGGTACACCGGGGAGCTGTTTTTT
CDR3: CASRGGYTGELFF

J: TRBJ2-3
size: -
D: TRBD2
V: TRBV11-2
DNA: TGTGCCAGCAGCTTAACTAGCGGGAGTTACACAGATACGCAGTATTTT
CDR3: CASSLTSGSYTDTQYF

J: TRBJ2-7
size: -
D: -
V: TRBV24-1
DNA: TGTGCCACCAGTGACCCGGACACGTCCTACGAGCAGTACTTC
CDR3: CATSDPDTSYEQYF

J: TRBJ2-1
size: once
D: -
V: TRBV7-2
DNA: TGTGCCAGCAGCCGCCCCCTAGCGAGTGACTACAATGAGCAGTTCTTC
CDR3: CASSRPLASDYNEQFF

J: TRBJ2-1
size: -
D: TRBD2
V: TRBV7-9
DNA: TGTGCCAGCAGCCCGAAACAACGGACTAGGGTCTATGAGCAGTTCTTC
CDR3: CASSPKQRTRVYEQFF

J: TRBJ2-5
size: -
D: -
V: TRBV4-1
DNA: TGCGCCAGCAGCCAAGATGTGGGAGTGGTAGAGACCCAGTACTTC
CDR3: CASSQDVGVVETQYF

J: TRBJ2-1
size: few
D: -
V: TRBV12-3/TRBV12-4
DNA: TGTGCCAGCAGTTTATTCAGGGGTTCGCACAATGAGCAGTTCTTC
CDR3: CASSLFRGSHNEQFF

J: TRBJ2-3
size: few
D: -
V: TRBV7-8
DNA: TGTGCCAGCAGCTCAGTGGAGAGAGTAGGAAGGTCAGATACGCAGTATTTT
CDR3: CASSSVERVGRSDTQYF

J: TRBJ1-2
size: few
D: -
V: TRBV6-5
DNA: TGTGCCAGCAGTAATGGACGGGACTACACCTTC
CDR3: CASSNGRDYTF

J: TRBJ2-3
size: -
D: TRBD2
V: TRBV3-1
DNA: TGTGCCAGCAGCCAAGGAGGGACTAGCGGGAGCACAGATACGCAGTATTTT
CDR3: CASSQGGTSGSTDTQYF

J: TRBJ1-5
size: -
D: -
V: TRBV9
DNA: TGTGCCAGCTGCGTAGATCAGCCCCAGCATTTT
CDR3: CASCVDQPQHF

J: TRBJ2-7
size: few
D: -
V: TRBV7-6
DNA: TGTGCCAGCAGCTTCGTGGAGGGGGCCGACGAGCAGTACTTC
CDR3: CASSFVEGADEQYF

J: TRBJ2-4
size: few
D: -
V: TRBV7-2
DNA: TGTGCCAGCAGCTTAGGACTGGCCATTGACATTCAGTACTTC
CDR3: CASSLGLAIDIQYF

J: TRBJ2-7
size: -
D: -
V: TRBV29-1
DNA: TGCAGCGTTGAGGCTAGCAGCGCCTACGAGCAGTACTTC
CDR3: CSVEASSAYEQYF

J: TRBJ2-6
size: -
D: TRBD1
V: TRBV6-1
DNA: TGTGCCAGCAGTGAAAGGGGACAGGGGCCTTCTGGGGCCAACGTCCTGACTTTC
CDR3: CASSERGQGPSGANVLTF

J: TRBJ1-1
size: -
D: -
V: TRBV14
DNA: TGTGCCAGCAGCCAAGTGGTATTCACTGAAGCTTTCTTT
CDR3: CASSQVVFTEAFF

J: TRBJ2-1
size: -
D: TRBD2
V: TRBV6-4
DNA: TGTGCCAGCAGTGACTCGGCGGGGGGGGTCAATGAGCAGTTCTTC
CDR3: CASSDSAGGVNEQFF

J: TRBJ2-3
size: -
D: -
V: TRBV27
DNA: TGTGCCAGCAGACCAGGGGGGTCTAGCACAGATACGCAGTATTTT
CDR3: CASRPGGSSTDTQYF

J: TRBJ1-2
size: few
D: -
V: TRBV2
DNA: TGTGCCAGCGTTCGAGTGGCTAACTATGGCTACACCTTC
CDR3: CASVRVANYGYTF

J: TRBJ2-7
size: few
D: TRBD2
V: TRBV6-2/TRBV6-3
DNA: TGTGCCAGCAGTTACTCGATGCGGGTAGCGGGAGCGTACGAGCAGTACTTC
CDR3: CASSYSMRVAGAYEQYF

J: TRBJ2-7
size: few
D: -
V: TRBV7-2
DNA: TGTGCCAGCAGCTTAGCTGGGACAAACTACGAGCAGTACTTC
CDR3: CASSLAGTNYEQYF

J: TRBJ1-4
size: -
D: TRBD1
V: TRBV10-3
DNA: TGTGCCATAACTCGGGGACAGGGGGTTTTCCGACTGTTTTTT
CDR3: CAITRGQGVFRLFF

J: TRBJ1-2
size: -
D: -
V: TRBV4-1
DNA: TGCGCCAGCAGCCAAGGAGGCAGGGAATATGGCTACACCTTC
CDR3: CASSQGGREYGYTF

J: TRBJ1-5
size: -
D: TRBD1
V: TRBV6-6
DNA: TGTGCCAGCAGTTTCCAACAGGGGGCTAGGGCTCAGCCCCAGCATTTT
CDR3: CASSFQQGARAQPQHF

J: TRBJ2-5
size: -
D: -
V: TRBV9
DNA: TGTGCCAGCAGCACAGGGTCCACAAACAAACAAGAGACCCAGTACTTC
CDR3: CASSTGSTNKQETQYF

J: TRBJ2-1
size: -
D: -
V: TRBV28
DNA: TGTGCCAGCAGTTTAGTGAGTACAGGGCTCCTCAAGGAGCAGTTCTTC
CDR3: CASSLVSTGLLKEQFF